This T cell receptor beta chain was identified during a study of low-dose radiotherapy and immunotherapy resistance in tumors. At the level of the study: With fractions of 0.5 Gy given every 2 weeks, Cohort 1 accumulated a total of 6.5 Gy. A total of 13 Gy over 26 weeks was given to Cohort 2 as 1 Gy per fraction every two weeks.

With TRAV- and TRBV-specific primers, first-strand cDNA was made, covering the alpha and beta chains. The authors amplified TCRs for about 20 PCR cycles with a constant-region primer and a V-primer adapter. TCRdb redid the calling of the reads with MiXCR, one entry per CDR3 protein. The table records about 64,000 distinct CDR3 sequences, around 27% of them present only once. This clonotype has a count of ten or more. J gave up 7 bases and V 4 bases, and 9 bases lay outside the gene matches. Germline CDR1 and CDR2: SGHTA and FQGNSA. The length of the CDR3 is 14 residues. Time point given: before trial treatment.

This receptor was obtained from a male donor with rectosigmoid adenocarcinoma. This rearrangement joins TRBV7-2 to TRBJ1-2, with TRBD1 identical over 7 bases. The material sequenced was PBMCs, taken before treatment. The CDR3 sequence: CASSSFSPGGGYTF. The CDR3 bases are TGTGCCAGCAGCTCCTTTTCCCCAGGGGGTGGCTACACCTTC.